The clone carrying this TCR beta chain occurred a few times. Its antigen is undetermined. A 5'RACE template-switching step, the method used to make TCR cDNA, added a universal primer site and UMIs. Each CDR3 protein is one row after TCRdb ran MiXCR on the 5' RACE reads. The repertoire includes more than 300,000 distinct CDR3 sequences, roughly 10% of them detected once, and 3% to 3.5% sits in the top ten. The sample originates from a study of T cells after yellow fever vaccination. As for the study in general: Those fractions that held only low numbers of cells were prepared using the SMART-Seq v4 Ultra Low Input RNA kit. Findings and caveats of the study: Contamination by abundant bulk-population clonotypes could be present in FACS-sorted repertoires.

This specimen consisted of CD4+ T cells sorted from PBMCs, obtained 45 days after the yellow fever booster vaccination. This TCR was recovered from a man in his late teens or twenties who received the YFV17D yellow fever vaccine.

The CDR3 DNA sequence: TGTGCCACCGGCGACGCTCGGTTATCGACCGGGGAGCTGTTTTTT. Translating it yields CATGDARLSTGELFF. The chain couples TRBV24-1 to TRBJ2-2; D is unclear. The CDR3 contains 15 residues. The V gene lost 9 bases and the J gene lost 5 bases, with 18 bases spanning the gap. Germline CDR1 reads KGHDR; CDR2 reads SFDVKD.